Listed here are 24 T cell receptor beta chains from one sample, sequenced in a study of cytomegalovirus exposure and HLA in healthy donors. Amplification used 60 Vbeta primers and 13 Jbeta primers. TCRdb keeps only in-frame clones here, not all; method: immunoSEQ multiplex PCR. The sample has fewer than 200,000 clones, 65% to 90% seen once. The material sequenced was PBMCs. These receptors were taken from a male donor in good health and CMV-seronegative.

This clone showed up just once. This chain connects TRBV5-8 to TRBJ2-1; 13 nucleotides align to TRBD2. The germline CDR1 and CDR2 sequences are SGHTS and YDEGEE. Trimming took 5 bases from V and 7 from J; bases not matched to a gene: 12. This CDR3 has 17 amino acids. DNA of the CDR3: TGTGCCAGCAGACCCACTAGCGGGGGGGGATCTTGGAATGAGCAGTTCTTC. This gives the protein CASRPTSGGGSWNEQFF.

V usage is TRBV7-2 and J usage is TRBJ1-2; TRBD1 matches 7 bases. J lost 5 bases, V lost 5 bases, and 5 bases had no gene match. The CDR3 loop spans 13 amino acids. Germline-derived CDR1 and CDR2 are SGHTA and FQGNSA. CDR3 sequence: CASSRDSKYGYTF. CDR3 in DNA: TGTGCCAGCAGCCGGGACAGTAAATATGGCTACACCTTC.

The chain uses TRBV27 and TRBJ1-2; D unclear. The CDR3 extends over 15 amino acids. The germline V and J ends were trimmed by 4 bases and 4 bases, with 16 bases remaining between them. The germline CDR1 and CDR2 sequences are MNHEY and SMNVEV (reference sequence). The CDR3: CASSSHEGRRYGYTF. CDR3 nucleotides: TGTGCCAGCAGTTCCCATGAGGGTAGACGCTATGGCTACACCTTC.

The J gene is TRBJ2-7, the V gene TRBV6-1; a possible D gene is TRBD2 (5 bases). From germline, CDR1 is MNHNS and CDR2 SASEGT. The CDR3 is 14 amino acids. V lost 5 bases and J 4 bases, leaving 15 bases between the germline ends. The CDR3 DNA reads TGTGCCAGCAGTAACCGGGATACAACGTACGAGCAGTACTTC. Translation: CASSNRDTTYEQYF.

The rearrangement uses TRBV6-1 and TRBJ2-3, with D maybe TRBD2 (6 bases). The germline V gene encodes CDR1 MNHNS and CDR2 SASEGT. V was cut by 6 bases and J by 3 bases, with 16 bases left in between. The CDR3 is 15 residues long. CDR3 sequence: CASRTAGPRTDTQYF. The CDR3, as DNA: TGTGCCAGCAGGACCGCGGGACCAAGGACAGATACGCAGTATTTT.

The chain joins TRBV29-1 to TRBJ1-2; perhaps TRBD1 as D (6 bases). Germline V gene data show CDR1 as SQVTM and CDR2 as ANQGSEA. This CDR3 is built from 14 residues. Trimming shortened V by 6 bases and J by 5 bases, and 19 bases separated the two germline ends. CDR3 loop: CSVPLGTTGYGYTF. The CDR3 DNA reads TGCAGCGTGCCCCTGGGAACCACAGGGTATGGCTACACCTTC.

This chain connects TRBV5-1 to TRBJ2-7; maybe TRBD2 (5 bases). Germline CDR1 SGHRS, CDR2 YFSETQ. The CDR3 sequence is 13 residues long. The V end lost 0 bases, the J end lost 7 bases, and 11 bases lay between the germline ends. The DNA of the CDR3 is TGCGCCAGCAGCTTGGACAGACGGGGAGAGCAGTACTTC. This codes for CASSLDRRGEQYF.

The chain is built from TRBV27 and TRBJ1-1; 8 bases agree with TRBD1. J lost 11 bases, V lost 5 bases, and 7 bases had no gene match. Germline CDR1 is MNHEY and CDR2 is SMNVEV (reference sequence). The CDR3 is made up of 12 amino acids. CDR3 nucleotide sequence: TGTGCCAGCAGTCAGGGGGCCGATCAGGCTTTCTTT. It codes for CASSQGADQAFF.

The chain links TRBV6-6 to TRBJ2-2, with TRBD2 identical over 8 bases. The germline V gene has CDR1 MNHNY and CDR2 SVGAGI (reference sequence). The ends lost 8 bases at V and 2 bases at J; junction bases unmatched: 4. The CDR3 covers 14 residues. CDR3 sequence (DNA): TGTGCCAGCTATAGCGGGGTAAACACCGGGGAGCTGTTTTTT. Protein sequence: CASYSGVNTGELFF.

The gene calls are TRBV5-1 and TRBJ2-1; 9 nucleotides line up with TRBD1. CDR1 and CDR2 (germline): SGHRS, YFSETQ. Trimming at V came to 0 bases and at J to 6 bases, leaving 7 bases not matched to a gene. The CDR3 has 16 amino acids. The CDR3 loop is CASSLVGQGSTNEQFF. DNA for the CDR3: TGCGCCAGCAGCTTGGTTGGACAGGGGTCAACCAATGAGCAGTTCTTC.

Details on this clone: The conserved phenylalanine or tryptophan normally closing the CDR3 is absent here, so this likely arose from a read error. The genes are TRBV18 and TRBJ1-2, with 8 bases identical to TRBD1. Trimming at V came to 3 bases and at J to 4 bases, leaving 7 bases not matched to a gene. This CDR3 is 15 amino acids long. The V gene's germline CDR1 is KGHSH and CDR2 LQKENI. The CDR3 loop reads CASSPSTGEAYGYTL. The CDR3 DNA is TGTGCCAGCTCACCCTCGACAGGGGAGGCCTATGGCTACACCCTC.

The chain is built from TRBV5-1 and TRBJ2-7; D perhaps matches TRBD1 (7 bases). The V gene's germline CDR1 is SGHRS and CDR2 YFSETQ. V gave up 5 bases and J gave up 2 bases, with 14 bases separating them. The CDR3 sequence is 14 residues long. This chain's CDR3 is CASRLEGATYEQYF. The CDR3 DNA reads TGCGCCAGCAGACTGGAGGGGGCGACCTACGAGCAGTACTTC. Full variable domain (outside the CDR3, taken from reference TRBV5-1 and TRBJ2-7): KAGVTQTPRYLIKTRGQQVTLSCSPISGHRSVSWYQQTPGQGLQFLFEYFSETQRNKGNFPGRFSGRQFSNSRSEMNVSTLELGDSALYLCASRLEGATYEQYFGPGTRLTVT.

The CDR3 loop is CASSSGLAGFADTQYF. CDR3 coding DNA: TGCGCCAGCAGCAGCGGACTAGCGGGGTTCGCAGATACGCAGTATTTT. The genes are TRBV5-1 and TRBJ2-3; 12 nucleotides align to TRBD2. The ends lost 4 bases at V and 4 bases at J; junction bases unmatched: 7. Germline lookup yields CDR1 SGHRS and CDR2 YFSETQ. The CDR3 covers 16 residues.

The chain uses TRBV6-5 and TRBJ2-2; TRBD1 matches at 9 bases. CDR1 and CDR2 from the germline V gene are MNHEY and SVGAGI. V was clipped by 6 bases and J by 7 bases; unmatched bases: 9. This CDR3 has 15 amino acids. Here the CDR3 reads CASRGQGGEIGELFF. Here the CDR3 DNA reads TGTGCCAGCAGGGGACAGGGTGGAGAGATCGGGGAGCTGTTTTTT.

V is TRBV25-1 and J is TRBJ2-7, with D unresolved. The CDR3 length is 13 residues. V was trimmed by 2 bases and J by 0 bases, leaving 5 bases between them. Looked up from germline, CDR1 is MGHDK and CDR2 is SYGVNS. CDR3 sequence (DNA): TGTGCCAGCAGTGAAGTTAACTCCTACGAGCAGTACTTC. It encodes CASSEVNSYEQYF.

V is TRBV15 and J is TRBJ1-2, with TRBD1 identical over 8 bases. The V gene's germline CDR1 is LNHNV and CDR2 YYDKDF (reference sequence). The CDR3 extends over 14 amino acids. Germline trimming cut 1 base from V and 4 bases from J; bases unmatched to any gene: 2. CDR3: CATSRGQGFYGYTF. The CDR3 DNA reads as TGTGCCACCAGCAGAGGACAGGGGTTCTATGGCTACACCTTC.

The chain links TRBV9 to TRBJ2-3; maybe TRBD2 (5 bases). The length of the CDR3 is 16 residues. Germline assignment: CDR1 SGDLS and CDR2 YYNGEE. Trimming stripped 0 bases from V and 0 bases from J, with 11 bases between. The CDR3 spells CASSVVGGLSTDTQYF. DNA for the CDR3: TGTGCCAGCAGCGTAGTTGGAGGACTGAGCACAGATACGCAGTATTTT.

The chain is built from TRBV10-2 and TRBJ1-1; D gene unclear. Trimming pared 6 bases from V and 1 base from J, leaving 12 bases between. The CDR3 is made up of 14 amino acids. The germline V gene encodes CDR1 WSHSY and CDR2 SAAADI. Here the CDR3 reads CASRGRQANTEAFF. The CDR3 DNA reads TGCGCCAGCAGGGGTAGACAAGCGAACACTGAAGCTTTCTTT.

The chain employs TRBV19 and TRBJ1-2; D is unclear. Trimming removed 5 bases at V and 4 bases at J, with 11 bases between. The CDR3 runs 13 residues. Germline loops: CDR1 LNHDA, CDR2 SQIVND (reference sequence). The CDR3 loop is CASSDAAGYGYTF. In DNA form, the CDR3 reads TGTGCCAGTAGTGACGCAGCGGGCTATGGCTACACCTTC.

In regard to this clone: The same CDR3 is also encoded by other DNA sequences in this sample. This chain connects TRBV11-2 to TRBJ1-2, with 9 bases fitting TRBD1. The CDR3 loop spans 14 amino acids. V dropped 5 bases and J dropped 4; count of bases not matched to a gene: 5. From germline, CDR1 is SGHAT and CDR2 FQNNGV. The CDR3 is CASSLQTGGYGYTF. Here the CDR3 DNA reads TGTGCCAGCAGCCTACAGACAGGGGGCTATGGCTACACCTTC.

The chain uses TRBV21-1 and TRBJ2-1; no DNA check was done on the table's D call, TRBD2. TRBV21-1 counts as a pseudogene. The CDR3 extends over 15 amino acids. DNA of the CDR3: TGTGCCAGCAGCAAAGCTGGCGGGGGGGCATATGAGCAGTTCTTC. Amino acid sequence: CASSKAGGGAYEQFF.

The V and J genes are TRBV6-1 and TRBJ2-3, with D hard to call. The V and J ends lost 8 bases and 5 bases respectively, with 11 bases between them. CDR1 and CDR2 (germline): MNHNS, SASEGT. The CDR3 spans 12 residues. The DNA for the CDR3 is TGTGCCAGCCGGTTTTCTGTAGATACGCAGTATTTT. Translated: CASRFSVDTQYF.

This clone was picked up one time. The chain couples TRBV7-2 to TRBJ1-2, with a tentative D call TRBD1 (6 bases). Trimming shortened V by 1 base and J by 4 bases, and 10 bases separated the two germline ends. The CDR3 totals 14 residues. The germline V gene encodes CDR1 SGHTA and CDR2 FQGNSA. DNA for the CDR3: TGTGCCAGCAGCTTAGGAGGACAGACCTATGGCTACACCTTC. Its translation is CASSLGGQTYGYTF.

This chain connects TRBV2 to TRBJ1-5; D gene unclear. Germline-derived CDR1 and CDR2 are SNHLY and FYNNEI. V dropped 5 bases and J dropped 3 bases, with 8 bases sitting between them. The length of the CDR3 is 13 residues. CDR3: CASSSGINQPQHF. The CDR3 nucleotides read TGTGCCAGCAGTTCCGGGATCAATCAGCCCCAGCATTTT.